Shown below are 20 T cell receptor beta chains from a single sample sequenced in a study of blood T cell repertoires in COVID-19. Some clones are missing from TCRdb's copy, which holds only in-frame ones; the method was immunoSEQ multiplex PCR. Here the sample spans some 200,000 clones, 85% to 90% being singletons. Source material: PBMCs or T cells enriched from blood (not recorded which). These receptor sequences come from a woman younger than 35 in a cohort exposed to, infected with or recovered from COVID-19 (not recorded which).

V is TRBV3-1 (or the pseudogene TRBV3-2) and J is TRBJ2-7; the D gene is possibly TRBD1 (6 bases). The CDR3 totals 14 residues. In germline, CDR1 is LGHDT, CDR2 YNNKEL (reference sequence). The V gene lost 5 bases and the J gene lost 2 bases, with 13 bases spanning the gap. CDR3 in amino acids: CASSDTGNTYEQYF. The CDR3, as DNA: TGTGCCAGCAGCGACACAGGGAACACCTACGAGCAGTACTTC.

The rearrangement links TRBV7-6 to TRBJ1-1; TRBD1 matches at 9 bases. The germline CDR1 and CDR2 sequences are SGHVS and FNYEAQ. After removal of 4 bases from V and 2 bases from J, the junction contained 20 bases not matched to a gene. The CDR3 totals 20 residues. DNA for the CDR3: TGTGCCAGCAGCTCCAAGGGGAGCCCCGGGACAGGGACAACAAACACTGAAGCTTTCTTT. This codes for CASSSKGSPGTGTTNTEAFF.

CDR3 nucleotides: TGTGCCAGCAGTGCCCTGGCCACCGGGGAGCTGTTTTTT. Residues: CASSALATGELFF. The chain recombines TRBV2 with TRBJ2-2; D remains ambiguous. The V and J ends lost 4 bases and 4 bases respectively, with 7 bases between them. Per germline, CDR1 SNHLY and CDR2 FYNNEI. The CDR3 is 13 residues long.

J is TRBJ2-2 and V is TRBV2; 8 bases are a match to TRBD1. CDR1 and CDR2 (germline): SNHLY, FYNNEI. The CDR3 length is 14 residues. The trim removed 3 bases at V and 4 bases at J, leaving 1 base unmatched. The CDR3 sequence: CASSDRGRTGELFF. The DNA of the CDR3 is TGTGCCAGCAGTGACAGGGGGCGCACCGGGGAGCTGTTTTTT.

This clone appeared once. The chain joins TRBV6-6 to TRBJ1-2; D ambiguous. This CDR3 comprises 13 residues. V shed 7 bases and J shed 8 bases, with 17 bases lying between them. Germline values: CDR1 MNHNY, CDR2 SVGAGI (reference sequence). The CDR3 sequence is CASTPGLLYGYTF. CDR3 nucleotides: TGTGCCAGCACCCCGGGTCTCTTGTACGGCTACACCTTC.

The chain links TRBV4-2 to TRBJ2-5, with TRBD1 as a possible D gene (5 bases). This CDR3 has 16 amino acids. Germline V CDR1 and CDR2: LGHNA, YNFKEQ. Trimming removed 0 bases from V and 3 bases from J, with 14 bases in between. In DNA form, the CDR3 reads TGTGCCAGCAGCCAAGACGGGCAGGGCCGGGAAGAGACCCAGTACTTC. This codes for CASSQDGQGREETQYF.

The chain combines TRBV5-1 with TRBJ2-7, with TRBD1 identical over 9 bases. V lost 9 bases and J lost 5; bases outside the gene matches: 9. There are 13 residues in the CDR3. Germline values: CDR1 SGHRS, CDR2 YFSETQ. As DNA, the CDR3 is TGCGCCACCTCCCGGGACAGGGCGGACGAGCAGTACTTC. It yields the protein CATSRDRADEQYF.

This sequence joins TRBV4-1 and TRBJ1-1, with D maybe TRBD1 (6 bases). This CDR3 spans 14 amino acids. Per the germline V gene, CDR1 is MGHRA and CDR2 is YSYEKL. The ends were cut back, 4 bases at V and 3 bases at J, with 12 bases in the middle. The chain's CDR3 is CASSLLDRDTEAFF. CDR3 sequence (DNA): TGCGCCAGCAGCCTCTTGGACAGAGACACTGAAGCTTTCTTT.

J is TRBJ2-3 and V is TRBV9, with unresolved D. V lost 10 bases and J lost 5, with 14 bases in between. CDR1 is SGDLS and CDR2 is YYNGEE in the germline V gene. The CDR3 is 12 residues long. Here the CDR3 DNA reads TGTGCCTCTTCCCCGGCAGGAGATACGCAGTATTTT. It translates to CASSPAGDTQYF.

There are a few counts of this clone. The rearrangement links TRBV20-1 to TRBJ1-2, with no clear D. V lost 3 bases, J lost 0 bases, and 17 bases lay in between. Germline V gene lookup returns CDR1 DFQATT and CDR2 SNEGSKA (reference sequence). The CDR3 spans 16 residues. The CDR3 region is CSASSKGGRTNYGYTF. The CDR3 DNA is TGCAGTGCTAGTTCAAAGGGAGGCCGAACTAACTATGGCTACACCTTC.

This sequence joins TRBV5-6 and TRBJ2-7; D is possibly TRBD1 (6 bases). Looked up from germline, CDR1 is SGHDT and CDR2 is YYEEEE. V was cut by 1 base and J by 5 bases, with 10 bases left in between. There are 13 residues in the CDR3. Here the CDR3 DNA reads TGTGCCAGCAGCTTGCTCACAGGGAACGAGCAGTACTTC. Its protein is CASSLLTGNEQYF.

This chain's CDR3 is CASSLPLYTEAFF. CDR3 bases: TGTGCCAGCAGCTTACCTCTTTACACTGAAGCTTTCTTT. The chain combines TRBV7-2 with TRBJ1-1; D gene uncertain. The CDR3 contains 13 residues. CDR1 is SGHTA and CDR2 is FQGNSA in the germline V gene. Trimming cost V 2 bases and J 3 bases, with 7 bases left between them. Combining the CDR3 with reference TRBV7-2 and TRBJ1-1 gives the whole variable domain GAGVSQSPSNKVTEKGKDVELRCDPISGHTALYWYRQSLGQGLEFLIYFQGNSAPDKSGLPSDRFSAERTGGSVSTLTIQRTQQEDSAVYLCASSLPLYTEAFFGQGTRLTVV.

V is TRBV19 and J is TRBJ2-2; D may be TRBD2 (5 bases). V was shortened by 9 bases and J by 1 base, with 9 bases between the two germline ends. CDR3 length equals 13 residues. CDR1 is LNHDA and CDR2 is SQIVND in the germline V gene (reference sequence). The CDR3 here is CASSDLNTGELFF. CDR3 bases: TGTGCCAGCTCGGACTTGAACACCGGGGAGCTGTTTTTT.

The chain is built from TRBV3-1 (or the pseudogene TRBV3-2) and TRBJ1-3, with D unclear. The V gene's germline CDR1 is LGHDT and CDR2 YNNKEL (reference sequence). Trimming left V 1 base short and J 0 bases short, with 7 bases between. The CDR3 runs to 15 residues. Here the CDR3 DNA reads TGTGCCAGCAGCCAAGGCAGCGGCTCTGGAAACACCATATATTTT. This codes for CASSQGSGSGNTIYF.

The chain uses TRBV3-1 (or the pseudogene TRBV3-2) and TRBJ1-1, with a possible D match to TRBD1 (5 bases). The CDR3 consists of 13 residues. The V end was cut by 4 bases, the J end by 1 base, with 7 bases between. Germline-derived CDR1 and CDR2 are LGHDT and YNNKEL (reference sequence). The CDR3 DNA is TGTGCCAGCAGCCGGACACCGAACACTGAAGCTTTCTTT. Its translation: CASSRTPNTEAFF.

The J gene is TRBJ2-5, the V gene TRBV6-5; 10 bases agree with TRBD1. CDR3 size: 13 residues. The V and J ends lost 1 base and 10 bases, in that order; junction bases with no gene match: 3. Germline lookup yields CDR1 MNHEY and CDR2 SVGAGI. The CDR3 region has the DNA TGTGCCAGCAGTTACTTAGGACAGGGGGGCCAGTACTTC. Amino acids: CASSYLGQGGQYF.

The V and J genes are TRBV13 and TRBJ1-6; 10 bases match TRBD1. CDR1 and CDR2 (germline): PRHDT, FYEKMQ (reference sequence). With 3 bases clipped from V and 9 bases from J, the junction kept 2 bases outside the gene matches. The CDR3 consists of 14 residues. Here the CDR3 reads CASSLGQGISPLHF. DNA of the CDR3: TGTGCCAGCAGCTTGGGACAGGGGATTTCACCCCTCCACTTT.

This rearrangement joins TRBV18 to TRBJ1-5; TRBD1 is a possible D gene (5 bases). Germline assignment: CDR1 KGHSH and CDR2 LQKENI. V was shortened by 4 bases and J by 3 bases, with 7 bases between the two germline ends. The CDR3 totals 13 residues. CDR3 bases: TGTGCCAGCTCACAGGACAACAATCAGCCCCAGCATTTT. Protein product: CASSQDNNQPQHF.

V is TRBV7-9 and J is TRBJ2-7; tentative D call: TRBD2 (6 bases). The CDR3 has 16 amino acids. Looked up from germline, CDR1 is SEHNR and CDR2 is FQNEAQ (reference sequence). V was shortened by 1 base and J by 2 bases, with 15 bases between the two germline ends. The CDR3: CASSLGWGGTAYEQYF. CDR3 DNA: TGTGCCAGCAGCTTAGGATGGGGCGGGACCGCCTACGAGCAGTACTTC.

The rearrangement joins TRBV16 to TRBJ1-5; TRBD1 matches 10 bases. The CDR3 has 15 amino acids. Germline V gene sequence: CDR1 KGHSY, CDR2 FQNENV. V shed 4 bases and J 7 bases; nucleotides not matched to a gene: 7. The CDR3 DNA reads TGTGCCAGCAGCCGCACCGGGACAGGGGTCCAGCCCCAGCATTTT. It yields the protein CASSRTGTGVQPQHF. Variable domain in full (rest from reference TRBV16 and TRBJ1-5): GEEVAQTPKHLVRGEGQKAKLYCAPIKGHSYVFWYQQVLKNEFKFLISFQNENVFDETGMPKERFSAKCLPNSPCSLEIQATKLEDSAVYFCASSRTGTGVQPQHFGDGTRLSIL.